This T cell receptor (beta chain) was obtained from a study of shared clonotypes between healthy human individuals. Findings of the study overall: For naive CD4 cells, approximately 5% of clonotypes were shared across a few donors. Specimens sampled were limited to blood, with tissue repertoires likely differing.

Germline values: CDR1 SGHRS, CDR2 YFSETQ. Deletions cut 4 bases from V and 6 bases from J, with 16 bases between. CDR3 size: 15 residues. The assay ran at deep level. Produced via immunoSEQ multiplex PCR; TCRdb's table is partial and in-frame only. The sample has approximately 1,000,000 clones; around 78% are singletons. Worth noting for this clone: Its antigen is still unknown.

The sequence was collected from a man in his late teens or twenties in good health. Some clones in this sample may be carry-over from other donors' samples. This sequence joins TRBV5-1 and TRBJ2-2, with TRBD1 as a possible D gene (6 bases). Sequenced material: memory CD4+ T cells from PBMCs. Subset here: CD45RA-negative fraction. In DNA, the CDR3 is TGCGCCAGCAGCCTCGACAGGTTTGGGCCCGGGGAGCTGTTTTTT. Translated, it gives CASSLDRFGPGELFF.